Listed here are 22 T cell receptor beta chains from one sample, sequenced in a study of blood T cells in healthy people across ages (dated by TCRdb to about 2015). Library method: 5' RACE. Reads for this sample came from an Illumina HiSeq 2500. A second roughly 6 to 11 cycle PCR used a sample-barcoded 5' primer and a J-beta primer mix. Using fastp at Q25 and MiXCR, TCRdb reprocessed the public reads and kept productive beta chains. Each CDR3 protein gets just one entry, which takes the most common genes and DNA from the rows behind it. This sample lists some 800,000 distinct CDR3 sequences; under 45% were detected once. The ten largest clones capture about 19% of the sample. Sequencing was done on a sample of blood. These receptors were taken from a man aged 55 to 70 in good health.

This clonotype was recorded many times. The chain is built from TRBV12-3 or TRBV12-4 and TRBJ2-7, with D maybe TRBD2 (6 bases). There are 13 residues in the CDR3. Deletions cut 5 bases from V and 4 bases from J, with 12 bases between. The chain's CDR3 is CASSAGTAYEQYF. Written as DNA, the CDR3 is TGTGCCAGCAGTGCCGGGACTGCATACGAGCAGTACTTC.

This sequence joins TRBV27 and TRBJ2-3; TRBD2 matches 11 bases. The CDR3 has 14 residues. Germline lookup yields CDR1 MNHEY and CDR2 SMNVEV (reference sequence). The V and J ends lost 9 bases and 4 bases, in that order; junction bases with no gene match: 6. The CDR3 nucleotides read TGTGCCAGTAGCGGGAGGGCCCTGGCAGATACGCAGTATTTT. Translating it yields CASSGRALADTQYF.

CDR3 DNA sequence: TGCGCCAGCAGCTCAAGCACAGGCTCCTACAATGAGCAGTTCTTC. Residues: CASSSSTGSYNEQFF. V usage is TRBV5-1 and J usage is TRBJ2-1; D may be TRBD1 (5 bases). The CDR3 is 15 residues long. With 3 bases removed from V and 0 bases from J, the gap between germline ends came to 10 bases. Germline CDR1 SGHRS, CDR2 YFSETQ.

This clonotype was picked up one time. V usage is TRBV4-1 and J usage is TRBJ2-6; TRBD1 or TRBD2 may be the D gene (5 bases each). V dropped 1 base and J dropped 0 bases, with 10 bases sitting between them. In germline, CDR1 is MGHRA, CDR2 YSYEKL. The CDR3 totals 17 residues. The CDR3 reads CASSQVEGSSGANVLTF. The CDR3 DNA is TGCGCCAGCAGCCAAGTCGAGGGGTCCTCTGGGGCCAACGTCCTGACTTTC.

The rearrangement links TRBV6-2 or TRBV6-3 to TRBJ2-1; 9 bases are shared with TRBD2. CDR1 and CDR2 (germline): MNHEY, SVGEGT. The CDR3 consists of 14 residues. V was clipped by 7 bases and J by 5 bases; unmatched bases: 6. The CDR3 bases are TGTGCCAGCATAGGGACTAGCATCCACAATGAGCAGTTCTTC. This sequence encodes CASIGTSIHNEQFF.

V usage is TRBV4-1 and J usage is TRBJ2-5; no reliable D call. This CDR3 is built from 13 residues. Germline V gives CDR1 MGHRA, CDR2 YSYEKL. V gave up 3 bases and J gave up 4 bases, with 9 bases separating them. The CDR3 coding sequence is TGCGCCAGCAGCCACCTCGTGGTAGAGACCCAGTACTTC. Amino acids: CASSHLVVETQYF.

This clonotype was found many times. V and J are TRBV29-1 and TRBJ1-5; D gene uncertain. The length of the CDR3 is 13 residues. Trimming left V 7 bases short and J 1 base short, with 11 bases between. The germline V gene encodes CDR1 SQVTM and CDR2 ANQGSEA. In DNA, the CDR3 is TGCAGCGCCGGGGAGGCAAGCAATCAGCCCCAGCATTTT. This gives the protein CSAGEASNQPQHF. The variable domain in full, with the rest retrieved from reference TRBV29-1 and TRBJ1-5, is SAVISQKPSRDICQRGTSLTIQCQVDSQVTMMFWYRQQPGQSLTLIATANQGSEATYESGFVIDKFPISRPNLTFSTLTVSNMSPEDSSIYLCSAGEASNQPQHFGDGTRLSIL.

Concerning this clonotype: A read error may account for a junction end that differs from germline. This chain links TRBV12-3 or TRBV12-4 with TRBJ1-2, with D possibly TRBD1 on 5 matching bases. The CDR3 is 16 amino acids. CDR3 nucleotides: TGTGCCAGCAGTTTCTCACGCGACAGCTCACGAGGAGGCTACACCTTT. Translation: CASSFSRDSSRGGYTF.

The chain has TRBV7-2 and TRBJ1-1, with unresolved D. This CDR3 comprises 13 residues. Per the germline V gene, CDR1 is SGHTA and CDR2 is FQGNSA. V lost 5 bases to trimming and J lost 1 base, with 8 bases between them. CDR3 coding DNA: TGTGCCAGCAGCGCGGGCCGGAACACTGAAGCTTTCTTT. Translation: CASSAGRNTEAFF.

The table lists this clonotype with a few counts. CDR3 loop: CASKGEQPPYEQYF. For the CDR3, the DNA is TGCGCCAGCAAGGGGGAACAACCACCCTACGAGCAGTACTTC. The chain joins TRBV5-1 to TRBJ2-7; possible D gene TRBD1, 6 bases. This CDR3 region has 14 residues. Germline loops: CDR1 SGHRS, CDR2 YFSETQ. The V end was cut by 6 bases, the J end by 2 bases, with 15 bases between.

In its sample, this clonotype was seen a few times. This chain uses TRBV6-1 with TRBJ1-2, with 9 bases identical to TRBD1. Trimming took 6 bases from V and 4 from J; bases not matched to a gene: 12. This CDR3 region has 16 residues. Germline-derived CDR1 and CDR2 are MNHNS and SASEGT. The CDR3 spells CASREQGAKKGYGYTF. CDR3 coding DNA: TGTGCCAGCAGGGAACAGGGGGCGAAGAAGGGCTATGGCTACACCTTC.

This clonotype is a singleton in its sample. This chain uses TRBV6-2 or TRBV6-3 with TRBJ1-1; tentative D call: TRBD1 (5 bases). V was pared by 0 bases and J by 0 bases, with 11 bases between. CDR1 MNHEY and CDR2 SVGEGT come from the germline V gene. The CDR3 runs 16 residues. The CDR3 sequence: CASSYSRDFLNTEAFF. CDR3 bases: TGTGCCAGCAGTTACTCTCGGGACTTCCTGAACACTGAAGCTTTCTTT.

This clonotype appeared a few times. The chain combines TRBV25-1 with TRBJ1-1; D perhaps matches TRBD1 (5 bases). V shed 5 bases and J shed 10 bases, with 17 bases lying between them. The CDR3 sequence is 13 residues long. Germline-derived CDR1 and CDR2 are MGHDK and SYGVNS. CDR3 bases: TGTGCCAGCAGTCCGACTATCGCCACAGGAGCTTTCTTT. Protein: CASSPTIATGAFF.

In its sample, this clonotype was seen many times. CDR3: CASSPGTEYNEQFF. The CDR3 DNA reads as TGTGCCAGCAGCCCGGGGACGGAGTACAATGAGCAGTTCTTC. J is TRBJ2-1 and V is TRBV7-2; D is tentatively TRBD1 or TRBD2 (5 bases each). V lost 5 bases, J lost 4 bases, and 12 bases lay in between. The V gene's germline CDR1 is SGHTA and CDR2 FQGNSA. The CDR3 is made up of 14 amino acids.

This clonotype came up a few times. This rearrangement joins TRBV11-2 to TRBJ2-3; no clear D. The V end lost 2 bases, the J end lost 5 bases, and 14 bases lay between the germline ends. Germline-derived CDR1 and CDR2 are SGHAT and FQNNGV. The CDR3 length is 15 residues. CDR3 residues: CASSLWLRSEDTQYF. CDR3 in DNA: TGTGCCAGCAGCTTATGGCTTAGGAGCGAAGATACGCAGTATTTT.

The chain has TRBV12-3 or TRBV12-4 and TRBJ1-2; D not certain. The V and J ends lost 1 base and 4 bases respectively, with 10 bases between them. The CDR3 loop spans 14 amino acids. Written as DNA, the CDR3 is TGTGCCAGCAGTTTAGGGGTAGGGTCCTATGGCTACACCTTC. It is translated as CASSLGVGSYGYTF.

This clonotype was detected a few times. The chain recombines TRBV9 with TRBJ1-1; D is perhaps TRBD1 (5 bases). Trimming removed 4 bases at V and 4 bases at J, with 11 bases between. The CDR3 spans 13 residues. CDR1 and CDR2 from the germline V gene are SGDLS and YYNGEE. CDR3 loop: CASSQGEGTEAFF. The DNA for the CDR3 is TGTGCCAGCAGCCAAGGGGAGGGCACTGAAGCTTTCTTT.

V is TRBV12-3 or TRBV12-4 and J is TRBJ1-2, with a weak D call TRBD1 (5 bases). This CDR3 region has 12 residues. Trimming took off 5 bases at V and 7 bases at J, with 11 bases between the two ends. The CDR3 DNA sequence: TGTGCCAGCAGTCCCGGGACTTCTGGCTACACCTTC. This sequence encodes CASSPGTSGYTF.

The chain has TRBV21-1 and TRBJ2-3; no DNA check was done on the table's D call, TRBD1. TRBV21-1 is a pseudogene segment. The CDR3 has 16 residues. CDR3 sequence: CASSKVRGDCTDTQYF. For the CDR3, the DNA is TGTGCCAGCAGCAAAGTGCGGGGGGATTGCACAGATACGCAGTATTTT.

The rearrangement uses TRBV7-8 and TRBJ1-1; D perhaps matches TRBD1 (6 bases). Trimming removed 5 bases from V and 1 base from J, with 17 bases in between. Per germline, CDR1 SGHVS and CDR2 FQNEAQ. CDR3 length equals 16 residues. In nucleotides, the CDR3 is TGTGCCAGCAGCCCATCCTCCCAGGGGTGGAACACTGAAGCTTTCTTT. Amino acid sequence: CASSPSSQGWNTEAFF. Full variable domain (outside the CDR3, taken from reference TRBV7-8 and TRBJ1-1): GAGVSQSPRYKVAKRGQDVALRCDPISGHVSLFWYQQALGQGPEFLTYFQNEAQLDKSGLPSDRFFAERPEGSVSTLKIQRTQQEDSAVYLCASSPSSQGWNTEAFFGQGTRLTVV.

The DNA for the CDR3 is TGCAGTGCTCTTAAACGGGACTCCAACTACGAGCAGTACTTC. Translated: CSALKRDSNYEQYF. The chain recombines TRBV20-1 with TRBJ2-5; possibly TRBD2 for D (6 bases). The J call is uncertain, as TRBJ2-7 better fits the DNA end. The CDR3 runs 14 residues. Germline CDR1 reads DFQATT; CDR2 reads SNEGSKA (reference sequence).

The V gene is TRBV30, the J gene TRBJ2-3; 12 nucleotides match TRBD2. The CDR3 covers 15 residues. CDR1 GTSNPN and CDR2 SVGIG come from the germline V gene (reference sequence). J was trimmed by 6 bases and V by 2 bases; bases with no gene match: 6. CDR3 sequence reads: CAWSSSGGALDTQYF. CDR3 bases: TGTGCCTGGAGTTCTAGCGGGGGGGCATTGGATACGCAGTATTTT. The variable domain in full, with the rest retrieved from reference TRBV30 and TRBJ2-3, is SQTIHQWPATLVQPVGSPLSLECTVEGTSNPNLYWYRQAAGRGLQLLFYSVGIGQISSEVPQNLSASRPQDRQFILSSKKLLLSDSGFYLCAWSSSGGALDTQYFGPGTRLTVL.